Sequencing of this T cell receptor (beta chain) was carried out in a study of blood T cell repertoires in COVID-19 (dated by TCRdb to 2019 to 2021). Study-level background: The collaborator samples originated in the United States, Italy and Spain and spanned the acute and convalescent phases of COVID-19. The material from the prospective study consisted of cDNA or gDNA derived from T cells, B-cell-depleted T cells, or PBMCs. The dataset comprised deeply sampled blood TCRbeta repertoires from subjects exposed to, actively infected with, or recovered from COVID-19. The repertoires were made available in a free public database intended to serve as a resource for research on the immune response to SARS-CoV-2. Samples came from the ongoing ImmuneRACE study (first 160 participants) plus 1,254 subjects from 6 global collaborators. Nearly every sample came with metadata listing a de-identified subject ID, COVID-19 status, age in years and sex. HLA class I and class II types, where available, came from metadata supplied by the sample provider rather than from assay-based typing. Broader findings and caveats from the paper: The quantity of clinical and demographic metadata differed by source and by participant and was supplied without curation.

Comment on this clone: Its antigen specificity is not known. It has no much larger one-base neighbor in the sample; base qualities were not kept.

TCRbeta CDR3 regions were amplified from genomic DNA by means of the immunoSEQ Assay, a bias-controlled multiplex PCR. The study's own analysis went as follows. The number of nucleated cells in each sample was estimated by amplification of reference gene primers within the assay. Sequence reads were collapsed and filtered to measure the absolute abundance of every unique TCRbeta CDR3 rearrangement. For each sample, productive Simpson clonality was calculated as the square root of Simpson's diversity index across productive rearrangements. Entries here come from immuneACCESS through TCRdb and include only in-frame sequences with V and J called. Some clones fail to appear in such tables; in the studies checked, an unresolved V gene covers under half of the shortfall, and the cause of the remainder is unknown. D and trimming were read from the DNA, whereas the V and J calls and clone size are those reported in that table. The sample yields about 530,000 clones; around 90% were counted once. Jointly, the top ten make up 7.8% of the sample.

CDR1 MNHEY and CDR2 SVGEGT are derived from the germline V gene. The CDR3 goes from the cysteine to the phenylalanine over 15 residues. Solely the CDR3 DNA is kept, with 45 bases framed from the first base. Cut back by 5 bases and 3 bases, the V and J ends lie 14 bases apart. At one collaborating source in Seattle, patients were enrolled during active infection and were followed longitudinally through the course of disease. The collaborating institutions used their own protocols to collect whole blood in K2EDTA tubes. Collaborator samples were shipped for TCRbeta analysis as frozen whole blood, isolated PBMCs, or DNA extracted from either sample type.

Sequencing used peripheral blood. This sequence uses TRBV6-2 or TRBV6-3 and TRBJ2-1; a tentative D match to TRBD2 spans 6 bases. This clonotype originated in a woman aged 45-59 years with COVID-19, enrolled during active disease. CDR3 region: CASSQTGLLYNEQFF. The sequenced DNA is TGTGCCAGCAGTCAGACGGGACTTCTCTACAATGAGCAGTTCTTC.